This TCR beta chain is drawn from a study of CD8+CD57+ T cells in acquired aplastic anemia. Overall study: When averaged, DNA from sorted CD4+ and CD8+ cells came to around 3.4 ug.

CDR3 length equals 14 residues. The ends were cut back, 1 base at V and 2 bases at J, with 8 bases in the middle. The germline CDR1 and CDR2 sequences are SGHNT and YYREEE (reference sequence). Template material for TCR beta VDJ and CDR3 profiling consisted of genomic DNA. One entry per CDR3 protein, called by TCRdb with MiXCR from the reads. The data contain 260,000 or so distinct CDR3 sequences, 82% of them singletons. Comment on this clonotype: Its target is unknown.

The patients chosen for sequencing had shown expansion of CD8+CD57+ cells (detected by flow cytometry). Patients, without exception, had severe acquired aplastic anemia. Study observations and caveats: There were some 27 CD8+ CDR3 sequences that occurred in both patients and controls.

Sample: sorted CD4+, CD8+, or CD8+CD57+ T cells (not recorded which) from PBMCs. This TCR came from a human donor with aplastic anemia. The chain employs TRBV5-4 and TRBJ2-3, with D uncertain. CDR3 DNA sequence: TGTGCCAGCAGCTTGACTACCTTCACAGATACGCAGTATTTT. Translation: CASSLTTFTDTQYF. The variable domain in full, with the rest retrieved from reference TRBV5-4 and TRBJ2-3, is ETGVTQSPTHLIKTRGQQVTLRCSSQSGHNTVSWYQQALGQGPQFIFQYYREEENGRGNFPPRFSGLQFPNYSSELNVNALELDDSALYLCASSLTTFTDTQYFGPGTRLTVL.